Each of the 21 T cell receptor beta chains below was sequenced from the same sample in a study of cytomegalovirus exposure and HLA in healthy donors. Primers: 60 Vbeta forward and 13 Jbeta reverse. The data were produced by immunoSEQ multiplex PCR, yet TCRdb's version contains in-frame clones alone and is incomplete. The table records 150,000 to 200,000 clones, over 70% of them present only once. Specimen: PBMCs. The receptors originated from a man aged 50 or older in good health and CMV-seronegative.

This rearrangement joins TRBV11-2 to TRBJ2-4; maybe TRBD1 (5 bases). The CDR3 runs to 15 residues. V lost 5 bases to trimming and J lost 3 bases, with 14 bases between them. Germline values: CDR1 SGHAT, CDR2 FQNNGV. The CDR3 region is CASSLMIGDKNIQYF. The CDR3 DNA reads TGTGCCAGCAGCCTAATGATAGGGGACAAAAACATTCAGTACTTC.

The rearrangement links TRBV6-5 to TRBJ1-1; tentatively, D is TRBD1 (6 bases). V lost 4 bases, J lost 10 bases, and 19 bases lay in between. Germline assignment: CDR1 MNHEY and CDR2 SVGAGI. The CDR3 contains 14 residues. Here the CDR3 reads CASSSTRDTHIAFF. CDR3 nucleotide sequence: TGTGCCAGCAGTTCGACCCGGGACACCCACATAGCTTTCTTT.

The J gene is TRBJ1-3, the V gene TRBV4-3, with D unresolved. Germline CDR1 reads LGHNA; CDR2 reads YSLEER. Trimming cost V 4 bases and J 3 bases, with 16 bases left between them. There are 16 residues in the CDR3. In DNA, the CDR3 is TGCGCCAGCAGCCTTGAGGGAGAGGGAAGTGGAAACACCATATATTTT. Its translation: CASSLEGEGSGNTIYF.

The chain has TRBV25-1 and TRBJ1-1; D might be TRBD1 (6 bases). Germline V gene lookup returns CDR1 MGHDK and CDR2 SYGVNS. The length of the CDR3 is 14 residues. V was clipped by 8 bases and J by 1 base, with 14 bases between them. In nucleotides, the CDR3 is TGTGCCAGCGGAACTCAGGGGCCGAACACTGAAGCTTTCTTT. Its protein is CASGTQGPNTEAFF.

V gene TRBV2 combines with J gene TRBJ2-7, with 9 bases fitting TRBD1. Germline CDR1 SNHLY, CDR2 FYNNEI. The CDR3 consists of 14 residues. After removal of 7 bases from V and 1 base from J, the junction contained 5 bases not matched to a gene. CDR3 nucleotide sequence: TGTGCCAGCACCGCCGGGACAGGGTCCTACGAGCAGTACTTC. This encodes CASTAGTGSYEQYF.

In its sample, this clone was seen a few times. The chain couples TRBV2 to TRBJ1-5; 9 nucleotides line up with TRBD1. The CDR3 has 15 amino acids. From germline, CDR1 is SNHLY and CDR2 FYNNEI. The J segment lost 7 bases and the V segment lost 8 bases, leaving 12 bases of the junction unmatched. Written as DNA, the CDR3 is TGTGCCAGCGGGGACGGGACAGGGAAAGAGCAGCCCCAGCATTTT. This codes for CASGDGTGKEQPQHF.

This chain connects TRBV9 to TRBJ2-7, with D tentatively TRBD2 (5 bases). The CDR3 loop spans 14 amino acids. Looked up from germline, CDR1 is SGDLS and CDR2 is YYNGEE. The V and J ends lost 4 bases and 3 bases respectively, with 14 bases between them. The CDR3 nucleotides are TGTGCCAGCAGCCCCTCGGAGGTTAACTACGAGCAGTACTTC. Protein: CASSPSEVNYEQYF.

The genes are TRBV19 and TRBJ1-1; D not certain. The V gene lost 2 bases and the J gene lost 1 base, with 8 bases spanning the gap. Germline assignment: CDR1 LNHDA and CDR2 SQIVND (reference sequence). The CDR3 is 14 amino acids. CDR3 nucleotides: TGTGCCAGTAGTATAAGAGGCTCGAACACTGAAGCTTTCTTT. This gives the protein CASSIRGSNTEAFF.

The genes are TRBV5-4 and TRBJ2-1; D possibly corresponds to TRBD2 (5 bases). This CDR3 is 17 amino acids long. The germline V gene has CDR1 SGHNT and CDR2 YYREEE (reference sequence). Trimming stripped 4 bases from V and 2 bases from J, with 19 bases between. The CDR3 loop reads CASSDVAYPHTYNEQFF. For the CDR3, the DNA is TGTGCCAGCAGCGATGTAGCGTACCCCCACACCTACAATGAGCAGTTCTTC.

The rearrangement uses TRBV5-5 and TRBJ2-3, with 11 bases that match TRBD1. V lost 1 base and J lost 7; bases outside the gene matches: 17. Germline CDR1 is SGHKS and CDR2 is YYEKEE (reference sequence). This CDR3 contains 19 residues. CDR3 in amino acids: CASSLSRRMGTGGLNTQYF. The CDR3 DNA reads as TGTGCCAGCAGCTTGTCGCGGCGTATGGGGACAGGGGGGCTGAATACGCAGTATTTT.

The chain couples TRBV18 to TRBJ2-7; D is unresolved. Germline lookup yields CDR1 KGHSH and CDR2 LQKENI. V lost 3 bases, J lost 2 bases, and 8 bases lay in between. The CDR3 length is 13 residues. The CDR3 loop is CASSPGFPYEQYF. The CDR3 DNA reads TGTGCCAGCTCACCCGGTTTCCCCTACGAGCAGTACTTC. The variable domain in full, with the rest retrieved from reference TRBV18 and TRBJ2-7, is NAGVMQNPRHLVRRRGQEARLRCSPMKGHSHVYWYRQLPEEGLKFMVYLQKENIIDESGMPKERFSAEFPKEGPSILRIQQVVRGDSAAYFCASSPGFPYEQYFGPGTRLTVT.

The J gene is TRBJ2-5, the V gene TRBV7-3; 7 bases are a match to TRBD2. V lost 2 bases and J lost 2; bases outside the gene matches: 5. CDR1 is SGHTA, CDR2 FQGTGA, per germline. The CDR3 length is 15 residues. The CDR3 DNA reads TGTGCCAGCAGCTTAGGCGGGGGAGAGCAAGAGACCCAGTACTTC. Encoded protein: CASSLGGGEQETQYF.

The chain has TRBV27 and TRBJ1-6, with a weak D call TRBD1 (5 bases). V was cut by 5 bases and J by 7 bases, with 21 bases left in between. The V gene's germline CDR1 is MNHEY and CDR2 SMNVEV (reference sequence). The CDR3 has 17 residues. CDR3 region: CASSPTPRVGRNSPLHF. CDR3 nucleotide sequence: TGTGCCAGCAGTCCTACCCCCAGGGTAGGTAGGAATTCACCCCTCCACTTT.

The CDR3 DNA sequence: TGCGCCAGCAGCCAAGAGGGCCCGGGACTAGCAGGCTACAATGAGCAGTTCTTC. Encoded protein: CASSQEGPGLAGYNEQFF. The J gene is TRBJ2-1, the V gene TRBV4-1, with 9 nucleotides matching TRBD2. The CDR3 loop spans 18 amino acids. With 0 bases clipped from V and 3 bases from J, the junction kept 9 bases outside the gene matches. Germline assignment: CDR1 MGHRA and CDR2 YSYEKL.

This chain joins TRBV7-6 and TRBJ2-7; TRBD2 matches at 9 bases. V trimming: 0 bases; J trimming: 2 bases; junction bases outside the gene matches: 2. CDR3 length: 15 residues. CDR1 and CDR2 from the germline V gene are SGHVS and FNYEAQ. In nucleotides, the CDR3 is TGTGCCAGCAGCTTAGCGACTAGCGGACCCTACGAGCAGTACTTC. Translating it yields CASSLATSGPYEQYF. The whole variable domain, remainder taken from reference TRBV7-6 and TRBJ2-7, is GAGVSQSPRYKVTKRGQDVALRCDPISGHVSLYWYRQALGQGPEFLTYFNYEAQQDKSGLPNDRFSAERPEGSISTLTIQRTEQRDSAMYRCASSLATSGPYEQYFGPGTRLTVT.

This clone appeared a few times. The genes are TRBV30 and TRBJ2-5; tentative D call: TRBD2 (6 bases). The length of the CDR3 is 12 residues. Trimming shortened V by 5 bases and J by 1 base, and 8 bases separated the two germline ends. From germline, CDR1 is GTSNPN and CDR2 SVGIG (reference sequence). For the CDR3, the DNA is TGTGCCTGGGGAGGGATCCAAGAGACCCAGTACTTC. This sequence encodes CAWGGIQETQYF.

J is TRBJ2-2 and V is TRBV18; D possibly corresponds to TRBD2 (7 bases). Trimming removed 3 bases from V and 4 bases from J, with 18 bases in between. The CDR3 runs to 17 residues. Germline V gives CDR1 KGHSH, CDR2 LQKENI. CDR3 in DNA: TGTGCCAGCTCACCCCCCGGGGAGGGGGTTCTCACCGGGGAGCTGTTTTTT. Its translation: CASSPPGEGVLTGELFF.

CDR3 sequence (DNA): TGTGCCAGCAGCTTAGCGGGAGCGGGGGGTGAGCAGTTCTTC. Its translation: CASSLAGAGGEQFF. The chain combines TRBV7-6 with TRBJ2-1; TRBD2 agrees at 9 bases. The CDR3 sequence is 14 residues long. The V and J ends lost 0 bases and 9 bases, in that order; junction bases with no gene match: 3. The germline V gene has CDR1 SGHVS and CDR2 FNYEAQ.

This clone was observed a handful of times. The chain recombines TRBV25-1 with TRBJ1-6, with TRBD1 matching over 9 bases. The CDR3 consists of 16 residues. V was pared by 4 bases and J by 5 bases, with 6 bases of the junction left unmatched. Germline-derived CDR1 and CDR2 are MGHDK and SYGVNS. The CDR3 DNA reads TGTGCCAGCAGTGCCGACAGGGGGTTCGATAATTCACCCCTCCACTTT. This translates into CASSADRGFDNSPLHF.

The CDR3 nucleotides read TGTGCCAGCAGCAAACTCCGGAGGCGGACGGATTATGGCTACACCTTC. Amino acids: CASSKLRRRTDYGYTF. The V and J genes are TRBV11-2 and TRBJ1-2; D not resolved. The V gene lost 5 bases and the J gene lost 5 bases, with 21 bases spanning the gap. Per germline, CDR1 SGHAT and CDR2 FQNNGV. The CDR3 runs 16 residues.

This clone came up a few times. This chain's CDR3 is CASSIEVRVKDGYTF. The CDR3 DNA follows: TGTGCCAGTAGTATAGAAGTCCGGGTTAAAGATGGCTACACCTTC. The V gene is TRBV19, the J gene TRBJ1-2, with D uncertain. This CDR3 region has 15 residues. CDR1 is LNHDA, CDR2 SQIVND, per germline (reference sequence). The germline V and J ends were trimmed by 0 bases and 6 bases, with 14 bases remaining between them. The full variable domain, rest sourced from reference TRBV19 and TRBJ1-2, is DGGITQSPKYLFRKEGQNVTLSCEQNLNHDAMYWYRQDPGQGLRLIYYSQIVNDFQKGDIAEGYSVSREKKESFPLTVTSAQKNPTAFYLCASSIEVRVKDGYTFGSGTRLTVV.